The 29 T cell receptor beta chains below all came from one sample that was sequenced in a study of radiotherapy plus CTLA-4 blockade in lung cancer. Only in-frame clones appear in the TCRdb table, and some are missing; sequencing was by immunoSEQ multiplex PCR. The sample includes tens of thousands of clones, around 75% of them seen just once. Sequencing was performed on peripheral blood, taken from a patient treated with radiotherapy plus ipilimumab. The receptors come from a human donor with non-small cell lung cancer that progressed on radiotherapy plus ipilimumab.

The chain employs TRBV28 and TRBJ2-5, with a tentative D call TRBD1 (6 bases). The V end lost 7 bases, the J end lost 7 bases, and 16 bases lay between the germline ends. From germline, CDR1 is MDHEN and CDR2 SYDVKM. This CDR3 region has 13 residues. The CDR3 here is CASTQGMFGTQYF. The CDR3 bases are TGTGCCAGCACCCAGGGGATGTTCGGGACCCAGTACTTC.

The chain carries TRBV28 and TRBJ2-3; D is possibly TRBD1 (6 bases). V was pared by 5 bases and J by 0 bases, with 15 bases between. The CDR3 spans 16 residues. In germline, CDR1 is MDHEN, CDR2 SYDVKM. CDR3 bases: TGTGCCAGCAGTACGGACAGCCCAGCTAGCACAGATACGCAGTATTTT. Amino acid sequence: CASSTDSPASTDTQYF.

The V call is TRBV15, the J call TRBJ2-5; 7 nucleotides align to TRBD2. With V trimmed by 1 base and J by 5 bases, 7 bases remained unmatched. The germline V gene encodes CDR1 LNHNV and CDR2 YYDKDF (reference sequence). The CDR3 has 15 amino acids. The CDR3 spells CATSRAREGRETQYF. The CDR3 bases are TGTGCCACCAGCAGAGCTAGGGAGGGCCGGGAGACCCAGTACTTC.

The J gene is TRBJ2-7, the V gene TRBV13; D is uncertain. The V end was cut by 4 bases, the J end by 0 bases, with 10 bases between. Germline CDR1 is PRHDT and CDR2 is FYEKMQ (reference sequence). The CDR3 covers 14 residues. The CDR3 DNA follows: TGTGCCAGCAGCTCCCGGGCCAACTCCTACGAGCAGTACTTC. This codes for CASSSRANSYEQYF.

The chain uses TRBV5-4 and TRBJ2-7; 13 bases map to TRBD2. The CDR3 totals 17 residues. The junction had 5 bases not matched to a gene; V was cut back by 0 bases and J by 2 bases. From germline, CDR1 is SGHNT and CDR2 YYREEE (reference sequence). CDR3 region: CASSLGLAGGRPYEQYF. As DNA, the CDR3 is TGTGCCAGCAGCTTGGGACTAGCGGGGGGCCGTCCCTACGAGCAGTACTTC.

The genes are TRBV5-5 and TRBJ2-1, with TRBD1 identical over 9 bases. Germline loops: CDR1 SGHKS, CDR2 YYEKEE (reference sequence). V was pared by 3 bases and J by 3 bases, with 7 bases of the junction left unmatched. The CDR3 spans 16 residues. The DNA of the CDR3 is TGTGCCAGCAGCTCGACCTTGACAGGGGGCTACAATGAGCAGTTCTTC. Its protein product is CASSSTLTGGYNEQFF.

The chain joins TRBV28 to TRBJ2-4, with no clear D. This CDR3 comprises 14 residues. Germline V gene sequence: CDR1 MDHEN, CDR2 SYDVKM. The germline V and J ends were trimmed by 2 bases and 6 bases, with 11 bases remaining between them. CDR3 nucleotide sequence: TGTGCCAGCAGTTTAGGCGCAGGAATAAACATTCAGTACTTC. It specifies CASSLGAGINIQYF. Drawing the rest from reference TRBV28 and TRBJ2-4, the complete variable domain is DVKVTQSSRYLVKRTGEKVFLECVQDMDHENMFWYRQDPGLGLRLIYFSYDVKMKEKGDIPEGYSVSREKKERFSLILESASTNQTSMYLCASSLGAGINIQYFGAGTRLSVL.

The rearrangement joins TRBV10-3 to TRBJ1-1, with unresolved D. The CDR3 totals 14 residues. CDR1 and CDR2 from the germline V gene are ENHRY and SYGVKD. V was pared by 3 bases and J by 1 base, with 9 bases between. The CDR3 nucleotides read TGTGCCATCAGTGATGCGGCGACGAACACTGAAGCTTTCTTT. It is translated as CAISDAATNTEAFF.

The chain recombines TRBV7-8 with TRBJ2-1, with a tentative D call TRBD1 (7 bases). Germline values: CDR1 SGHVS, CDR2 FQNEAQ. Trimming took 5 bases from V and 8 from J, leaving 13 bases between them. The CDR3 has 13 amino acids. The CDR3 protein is CASSRGTDYEQFF. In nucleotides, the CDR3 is TGTGCCAGCAGCCGGGGGACAGACTATGAGCAGTTCTTC.

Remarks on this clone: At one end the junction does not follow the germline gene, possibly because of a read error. CDR3 coding DNA: TGTGCCAGCAACTTAGGCGTGTCAGGGGGCTCGCATGGCTACACCTTC. Translated: CASNLGVSGGSHGYTF. The V gene is TRBV7-9, the J gene TRBJ1-2; 8 bases match TRBD1. CDR3 length: 16 residues. Germline CDR1 is SEHNR and CDR2 is FQNEAQ (reference sequence).

The CDR3 DNA sequence: TGTGCCAGCAGCACCTCAGGGAGAACTAATGAAAAACTGTTTTTT. Amino acid sequence: CASSTSGRTNEKLFF. This chain joins TRBV5-6 and TRBJ1-4; a weak D match, TRBD1 (5 bases). Trimming shortened V by 4 bases and J by 1 base, and 11 bases separated the two germline ends. The CDR3 covers 15 residues. Germline lookup yields CDR1 SGHDT and CDR2 YYEEEE.

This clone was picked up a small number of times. In nucleotides, the CDR3 is TGTGCCAGCAGTCCTTCCCCCTACGAGCAGTACTTC. Protein product: CASSPSPYEQYF. The genes are TRBV28 and TRBJ2-7; D not certain. Germline loops: CDR1 MDHEN, CDR2 SYDVKM. The length of the CDR3 is 12 residues. V was shortened by 5 bases and J by 2 bases, with 7 bases between the two germline ends.

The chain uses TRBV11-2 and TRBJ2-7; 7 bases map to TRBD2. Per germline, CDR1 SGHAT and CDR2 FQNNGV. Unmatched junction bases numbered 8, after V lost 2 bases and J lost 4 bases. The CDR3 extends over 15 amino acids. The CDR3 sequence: CASSLRLAYKYEQYF. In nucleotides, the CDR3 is TGTGCCAGCAGCTTAAGACTAGCCTACAAGTACGAGCAGTACTTC.

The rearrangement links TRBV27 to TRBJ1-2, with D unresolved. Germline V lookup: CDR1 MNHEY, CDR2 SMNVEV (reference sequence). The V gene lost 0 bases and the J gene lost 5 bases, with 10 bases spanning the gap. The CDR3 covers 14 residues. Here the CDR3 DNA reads TGTGCCAGCAGTTTATCCACACGTAGTTATGGCTACACCTTC. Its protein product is CASSLSTRSYGYTF.

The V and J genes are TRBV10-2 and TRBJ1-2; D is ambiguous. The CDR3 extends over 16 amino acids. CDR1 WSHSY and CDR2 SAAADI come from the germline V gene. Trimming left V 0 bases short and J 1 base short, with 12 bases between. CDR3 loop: CASSESTQAFNYGYTF. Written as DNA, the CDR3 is TGCGCCAGCAGTGAGTCGACGCAGGCGTTTAACTATGGCTACACCTTC.

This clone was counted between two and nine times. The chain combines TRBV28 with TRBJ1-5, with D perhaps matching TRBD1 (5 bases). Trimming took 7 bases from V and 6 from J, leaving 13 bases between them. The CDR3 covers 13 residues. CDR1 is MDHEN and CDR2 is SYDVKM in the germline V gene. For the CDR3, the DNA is TGTGCCAGCATCGCGGGGGGAAGTCAGCCCCAGCATTTT. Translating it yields CASIAGGSQPQHF.

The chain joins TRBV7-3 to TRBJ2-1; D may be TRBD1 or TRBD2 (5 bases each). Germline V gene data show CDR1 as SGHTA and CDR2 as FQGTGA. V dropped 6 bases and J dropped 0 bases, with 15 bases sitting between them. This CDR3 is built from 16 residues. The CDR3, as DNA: TGTGCCAGCAGGCTCGGGGCTTCATCCTCCTACAATGAGCAGTTCTTC. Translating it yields CASRLGASSSYNEQFF.

CDR3 nucleotides: TGTGCCAGCAGTTATAGGGGACAGGGGGACGCAGATACGCAGTATTTT. Translating gives CASSYRGQGDADTQYF. The genes are TRBV27 and TRBJ2-3; 11 bases are shared with TRBD1. V gave up 4 bases and J gave up 4 bases; unmatched junction bases: 7. Germline V gene sequence: CDR1 MNHEY, CDR2 SMNVEV (reference sequence). This CDR3 contains 16 residues.

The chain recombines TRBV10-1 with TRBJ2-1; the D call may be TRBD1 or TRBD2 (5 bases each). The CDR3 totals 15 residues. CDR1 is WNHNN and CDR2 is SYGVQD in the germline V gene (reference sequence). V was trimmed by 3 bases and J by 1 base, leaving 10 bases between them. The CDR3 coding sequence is TGCGCCAGCAGTGAAGGGACCCAATCCTACAATGAGCAGTTCTTC. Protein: CASSEGTQSYNEQFF.

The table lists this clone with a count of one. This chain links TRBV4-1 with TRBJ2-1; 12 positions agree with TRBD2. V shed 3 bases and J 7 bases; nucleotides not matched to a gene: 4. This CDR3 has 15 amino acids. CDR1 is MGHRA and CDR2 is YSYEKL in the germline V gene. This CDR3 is CASSQTSGSRNEQFF. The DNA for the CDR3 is TGCGCCAGCAGCCAGACTAGCGGGAGTCGTAATGAGCAGTTCTTC.

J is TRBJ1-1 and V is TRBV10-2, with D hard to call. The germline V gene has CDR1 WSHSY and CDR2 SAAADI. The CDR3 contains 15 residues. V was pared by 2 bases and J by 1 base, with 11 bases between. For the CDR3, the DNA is TGCGCCAGCAGTGAGGCATTAACCAAGAACACTGAAGCTTTCTTT. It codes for CASSEALTKNTEAFF.

In DNA form, the CDR3 reads TGCGCCAGCAGCTTAGGAGAACCTAACTATGGCTACACCTTC. Amino acids: CASSLGEPNYGYTF. The V and J genes are TRBV5-1 and TRBJ1-2; D not resolved. The V gene's germline CDR1 is SGHRS and CDR2 YFSETQ. V lost 2 bases and J 0 bases, leaving 8 bases between the germline ends. This CDR3 comprises 14 residues.

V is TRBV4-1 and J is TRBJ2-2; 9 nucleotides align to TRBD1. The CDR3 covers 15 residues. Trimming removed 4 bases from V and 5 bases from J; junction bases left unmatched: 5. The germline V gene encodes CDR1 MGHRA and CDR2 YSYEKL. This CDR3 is CASSLRTGVTGELFF. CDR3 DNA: TGCGCCAGCAGCCTACGGACAGGGGTGACCGGGGAGCTGTTTTTT.

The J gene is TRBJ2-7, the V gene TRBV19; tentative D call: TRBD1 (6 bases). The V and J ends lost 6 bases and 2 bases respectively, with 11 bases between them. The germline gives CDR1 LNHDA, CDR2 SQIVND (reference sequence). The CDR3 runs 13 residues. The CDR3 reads CASSPGQTYEQYF. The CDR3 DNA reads TGTGCCAGTAGCCCGGGACAAACCTACGAGCAGTACTTC. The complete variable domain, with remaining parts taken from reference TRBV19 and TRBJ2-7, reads DGGITQSPKYLFRKEGQNVTLSCEQNLNHDAMYWYRQDPGQGLRLIYYSQIVNDFQKGDIAEGYSVSREKKESFPLTVTSAQKNPTAFYLCASSPGQTYEQYFGPGTRLTVT.

CDR3 protein: CASSFSPKGDYGYTF. The CDR3 bases are TGTGCCAGCAGTTTTAGCCCCAAGGGGGACTATGGCTACACCTTC. The gene calls are TRBV7-9 and TRBJ1-2; possible D gene TRBD1, 6 bases. Germline assignment: CDR1 SEHNR and CDR2 FQNEAQ (reference sequence). The V gene lost 6 bases and the J gene lost 3 bases, with 17 bases spanning the gap. This CDR3 is 15 amino acids long.

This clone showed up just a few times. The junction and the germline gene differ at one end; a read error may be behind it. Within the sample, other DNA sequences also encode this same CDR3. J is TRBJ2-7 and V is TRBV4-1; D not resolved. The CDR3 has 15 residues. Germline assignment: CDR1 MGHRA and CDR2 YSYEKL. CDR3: CASSQDRASSYEQYF. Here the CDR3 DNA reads TGTGCCAGCAGCCAAGATCGAGCCAGCTCCTACGAGCAGTACTTC.

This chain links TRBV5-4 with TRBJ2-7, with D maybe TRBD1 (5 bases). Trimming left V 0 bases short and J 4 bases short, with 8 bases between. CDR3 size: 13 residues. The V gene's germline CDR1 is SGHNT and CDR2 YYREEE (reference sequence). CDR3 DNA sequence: TGTGCCAGCAGCTTGGCGCAGGGATACGAGCAGTACTTC. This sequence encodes CASSLAQGYEQYF. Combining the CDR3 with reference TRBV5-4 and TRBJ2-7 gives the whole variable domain ETGVTQSPTHLIKTRGQQVTLRCSSQSGHNTVSWYQQALGQGPQFIFQYYREEENGRGNFPPRFSGLQFPNYSSELNVNALELDDSALYLCASSLAQGYEQYFGPGTRLTVT.

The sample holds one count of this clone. The CDR3 sequence: CASSRGGNTGELFF. The CDR3 nucleotides read TGTGCCAGCAGCCGCGGGGGGAACACCGGGGAGCTGTTTTTT. The chain carries TRBV7-2 and TRBJ2-2; 7 bases match TRBD2. J gave up 1 base and V 5 bases, and 1 base lay outside the gene matches. CDR3 length equals 14 residues. Germline values: CDR1 SGHTA, CDR2 FQGNSA.

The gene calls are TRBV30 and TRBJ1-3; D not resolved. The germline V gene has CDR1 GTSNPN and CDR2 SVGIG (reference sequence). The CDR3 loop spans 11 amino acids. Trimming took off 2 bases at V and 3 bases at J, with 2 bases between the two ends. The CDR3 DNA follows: TGTGCCTGGAGTTTTGGAAACACCATATATTTT. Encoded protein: CAWSFGNTIYF.